The entry below describes one T cell receptor (beta chain). The sample belongs to a study of blood T cell repertoires in COVID-19. In the original workflow: Quantification of nucleated cells was approximated via reference gene primer amplification. Assay used: immunoSEQ multiplex PCR; TCRdb lists only in-frame clones, some missing. V and J calls and clone size are given by that table; D and trimming were obtained from the DNA. This table has more than 100,000 clones, around four fifths appearing once. In germline, CDR1 is SEHNR, CDR2 FQNEAQ (reference sequence). The CDR3 loop spans 15 amino acids. The ends lost 6 bases at V and 6 bases at J; junction bases unmatched: 9.

Sequences were obtained from PBMCs or T cells enriched from blood (not recorded which). This clonotype was obtained from a middle-aged man with acute COVID-19. The chain recombines TRBV7-9 with TRBJ2-1; 9 bases fit TRBD2. This CDR3 is CASRDGLARSNEQFF. The DNA of the CDR3 is TGTGCCAGCAGAGATGGACTAGCGCGGTCCAATGAGCAGTTCTTC.